A selection of T cell receptor beta chains follows, all from one sample in a study of CD8 T cells in ankylosing spondylitis. TCRdb ran MiXCR on the 5' RACE reads and lists one entry per CDR3 protein. This table holds hundreds of thousands of distinct CDR3 sequences, approximately 12% found once. Sequences were obtained from blood, either unsorted or a sorted T cell fraction (not recorded which). The receptors originated from a male donor with ankylosing spondylitis. CDR3s leave out the opening cysteine and the closing phenylalanine or tryptophan.

>TRBJ1-4|TRBV9
ASSVSVRNEKLF
>TRBJ2-1|TRBV7-9
ASSTLGRKHNEQF
>TRBJ2-5|TRBV4-3
ASSPRVDLETQY
>TRBJ1-2|TRBV5-1
ASSSIDGYGYT
>TRBJ1-2|TRBV4-1
ASRKYSTVSGGYT
>TRBJ2-3|TRBV20-1
SARGSTQY
>TRBJ2-1|TRBV15
ATSRERGRWQF
>TRBJ2-1|TRBV6-5
ASSIRQGLGNEQF
>TRBJ2-1|TRBV5-1
ASSFSTSGANEQF
>TRBJ1-2|TRBV6-1
ASSPPQGSGYT
>TRBJ2-7|TRBV6-2/TRBV6-3
ASMVRAGLSYEQY
>TRBJ1-3|TRBV5-1
ASSLTNSGNTIY
>TRBJ2-5|TRBV5-4
ASSLDPRASQETQY
>TRBJ2-1|TRBV12-3/TRBV12-4
ASSVGDNEQF
>TRBJ2-1|TRBV20-1
SARSRLAQQF
>TRBJ2-3|TRBV3-1
ASSQMENTQY